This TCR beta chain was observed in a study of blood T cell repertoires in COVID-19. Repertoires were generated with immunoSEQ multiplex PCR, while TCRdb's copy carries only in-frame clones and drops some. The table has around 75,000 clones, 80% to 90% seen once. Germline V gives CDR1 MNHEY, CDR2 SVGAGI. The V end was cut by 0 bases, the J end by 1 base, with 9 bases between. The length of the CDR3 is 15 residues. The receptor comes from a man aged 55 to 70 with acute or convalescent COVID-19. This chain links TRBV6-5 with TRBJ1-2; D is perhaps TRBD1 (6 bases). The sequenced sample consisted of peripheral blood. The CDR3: CASSYSRGSNYGYTF. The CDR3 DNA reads TGTGCCAGCAGTTACTCCAGGGGAAGTAACTATGGCTACACCTTC.